Shown below are 30 T cell receptor beta chains from a single sample sequenced in a study of T-cell memory formation after mild COVID-19. TCRdb analysed the 5' RACE reads with MiXCR anew, one entry per CDR3 protein. The profile shows about 290,000 distinct CDR3 sequences, about 15% of them singletons. The sequenced sample consisted of PBMCs or a T cell subset sorted from them (not recorded which). Every receptor here comes from a man between 18 and 35 years old who had mild COVID-19 (a few samples of this study predate the infection). Cell type and time point are not known.

The chain has TRBV6-5 and TRBJ2-3, with D unclear. This CDR3 contains 15 residues. The germline V gene has CDR1 MNHEY and CDR2 SVGAGI. Trimming removed 6 bases from V and 6 bases from J, with 19 bases in between. The CDR3 sequence is CASSLIGPNPDTQYF. CDR3 bases: TGTGCCAGCAGCCTCATCGGGCCTAATCCCGATACGCAGTATTTT.

The table lists this clonotype with a few counts. The rearrangement links TRBV6-5 to TRBJ2-1; no clear D. The germline gives CDR1 MNHEY, CDR2 SVGAGI. The CDR3 runs to 14 residues. The V and J ends lost 0 bases and 4 bases respectively, with 7 bases between them. DNA for the CDR3: TGTGCCAGCAGTTACTCTCCAGGTTACAATGAGCAGTTCTTC. Its translation: CASSYSPGYNEQFF.

This clonotype was observed a few times. V usage is TRBV12-3 or TRBV12-4 and J usage is TRBJ2-5, with 10 nucleotides matching TRBD2. The ends lost 8 bases at V and 0 bases at J; junction bases unmatched: 3. The CDR3 is 14 residues long. CDR3: CASRSGGNQETQYF. The DNA of the CDR3 is TGTGCCAGCCGTAGCGGGGGGAACCAAGAGACCCAGTACTTC.

Here the CDR3 reads CASTFTGTGEQETQYF. In DNA form, the CDR3 reads TGTGCCAGCACCTTCACCGGGACAGGGGAACAAGAGACCCAGTACTTC. This rearrangement joins TRBV28 to TRBJ2-5; TRBD1 aligns across 10 bases. The CDR3 has 16 residues. Trimming cost V 7 bases and J 2 bases; bases outside gene matches: 10. Germline assignment: CDR1 MDHEN and CDR2 SYDVKM.

The sample holds a few counts of this clonotype. The chain joins TRBV2 to TRBJ2-7, with TRBD1 matching over 9 bases. The CDR3 covers 16 residues. The J segment lost 6 bases and the V segment lost 7 bases, leaving 16 bases of the junction unmatched. CDR1 SNHLY and CDR2 FYNNEI come from the germline V gene. In DNA form, the CDR3 reads TGTGCCAGCATGCCGACGGGACAGGGCGAATCTTTCGAGCAGTACTTC. Amino acids: CASMPTGQGESFEQYF.

The chain joins TRBV10-3 to TRBJ1-2; no definite D call. The CDR3 consists of 12 residues. V was trimmed by 4 bases and J by 7 bases, leaving 10 bases between them. Germline-derived CDR1 and CDR2 are ENHRY and SYGVKD. CDR3 bases: TGTGCCATCAGTGCGGAAGGGCTTGGCTACACCTTC. Translated, it gives CAISAEGLGYTF.

This clonotype was observed a few times. The chain has TRBV2 and TRBJ2-1; 10 nucleotides line up with TRBD1. Germline CDR1 and CDR2: SNHLY and FYNNEI. The junction had 6 bases not matched to a gene; V was cut back by 6 bases and J by 4 bases. The CDR3 extends over 15 amino acids. The CDR3, as DNA: TGTGCCAGCAGCGCCGACAGGGGGCCTTACAATGAGCAGTTCTTC. Protein sequence: CASSADRGPYNEQFF.

This sequence joins TRBV27 and TRBJ2-1; 8 nucleotides line up with TRBD2. After removal of 6 bases from V and 9 bases from J, the junction contained 4 bases not matched to a gene. The CDR3 is 12 residues long. CDR1 MNHEY and CDR2 SMNVEV come from the germline V gene (reference sequence). In nucleotides, the CDR3 is TGTGCCAGCAGGACCGGGGGGGCTGAGCAGTTCTTC. Amino acids: CASRTGGAEQFF.

This clonotype has more than one count but fewer than ten. The V call is TRBV12-3 or TRBV12-4, the J call TRBJ2-3; 13 positions match TRBD2. After removal of 8 bases from V and 5 bases from J, the junction contained 4 bases not matched to a gene. This CDR3 comprises 14 residues. Written as DNA, the CDR3 is TGTGCCAGCCAGACTAGCGGGGGGCAAGATACGCAGTATTTT. Amino acid sequence: CASQTSGGQDTQYF.

The sample holds a few counts of this clonotype. The J gene is TRBJ1-6, the V gene TRBV4-1; 10 nucleotides match TRBD1. The CDR3 covers 18 residues. The germline gives CDR1 MGHRA, CDR2 YSYEKL. Unmatched junction bases numbered 13, after V lost 1 base and J lost 10 bases. The CDR3 bases are TGCGCCAGCAGCCAAGTGGGAAAGGACAGGGGGAATCACTCACCCCTCCACTTT. Translating gives CASSQVGKDRGNHSPLHF.

This chain connects TRBV6-5 to TRBJ2-4; no clear D gene. Per the germline V gene, CDR1 is MNHEY and CDR2 is SVGAGI. Trimming took 6 bases from V and 6 from J, leaving 18 bases between them. CDR3 length: 15 residues. The CDR3 reads CASSPGRPGRNIQYF. For the CDR3, the DNA is TGTGCCAGCAGCCCAGGCCGGCCAGGTAGAAACATTCAGTACTTC.

The V call is TRBV20-1, the J call TRBJ2-3; 8 positions agree with TRBD1. The CDR3 consists of 14 residues. Unmatched junction bases numbered 7, after V lost 0 bases and J lost 8 bases. Per germline, CDR1 DFQATT and CDR2 SNEGSKA (reference sequence). CDR3 sequence: CSAREPGGGVTQYF. CDR3 nucleotides: TGCAGTGCTAGAGAACCAGGGGGCGGGGTTACGCAGTATTTT.

This clonotype was picked up many times. The chain links TRBV7-2 to TRBJ2-3, with 10 bases aligning to TRBD2. V trimming: 3 bases; J trimming: 4 bases; junction bases outside the gene matches: 13. There are 18 residues in the CDR3. The germline V gene encodes CDR1 SGHTA and CDR2 FQGNSA. CDR3 in DNA: TGTGCCAGCAGCTTGGGGCCCGCCAGCGGGGGGGTCTCAGATACGCAGTATTTT. It yields the protein CASSLGPASGGVSDTQYF.

The CDR3 reads CASRPGGSTDTQYF. CDR3 DNA: TGTGCCAGCAGACCTGGGGGGTCTACAGATACGCAGTATTTT. The chain combines TRBV6-4 with TRBJ2-3, with D possibly matching TRBD2 (6 bases). The CDR3 contains 14 residues. CDR1 and CDR2 (germline): MRHNA, SNTAGT. V was pared by 6 bases and J by 3 bases, with 13 bases between.

This chain links TRBV9 with TRBJ1-1; D possibly corresponds to TRBD1 (5 bases). V lost 1 base, J lost 3 bases, and 13 bases lay in between. The CDR3 covers 15 residues. Germline assignment: CDR1 SGDLS and CDR2 YYNGEE. CDR3 protein: CASSVYGLGDTEAFF. The CDR3 nucleotides read TGTGCCAGCAGCGTATACGGTCTAGGGGACACTGAAGCTTTCTTT.

This clonotype has just a few counts. J is TRBJ2-7 and V is TRBV7-9; maybe TRBD1 (6 bases). CDR1 and CDR2 from the germline V gene are SEHNR and FQNEAQ (reference sequence). Trimming removed 0 bases at V and 1 base at J, with 10 bases between. This CDR3 has 15 amino acids. CDR3 coding DNA: TGTGCCAGCAGCTTAGCGGGACACCTGTCCTACGAGCAGTACGTC. This translates into CASSLAGHLSYEQYV.

Only a few counts were recorded for this clonotype. This chain joins TRBV6-5 and TRBJ2-2; 12 positions agree with TRBD1. The germline V gene encodes CDR1 MNHEY and CDR2 SVGAGI. V was pared by 6 bases and J by 6 bases, with 5 bases of the junction left unmatched. CDR3 length: 15 amino acids. CDR3 DNA: TGTGCCAGCAGAGGGACAGGGGGCGGCCCCGGGGAGCTGTTTTTT. Translated: CASRGTGGGPGELFF.

This clonotype was counted between two and nine times. J is TRBJ1-5 and V is TRBV7-2; D gene ambiguous. Trimming cost V 5 bases and J 7 bases, with 12 bases left between them. The germline V gene has CDR1 SGHTA and CDR2 FQGNSA. The CDR3 runs to 13 residues. The CDR3 DNA reads TGTGCCAGCAGCGAGGAGGGTAGACAGCCCCAGCATTTT. Protein product: CASSEEGRQPQHF.

A few counts support this clonotype. The V gene is TRBV5-1, the J gene TRBJ2-3; 12 positions match TRBD2. V was clipped by 6 bases and J by 6 bases; unmatched bases: 5. The V gene's germline CDR1 is SGHRS and CDR2 YFSETQ. The CDR3 length is 14 residues. CDR3 sequence (DNA): TGCGCCAGCAACCTAGCGGGGGGGCACGATACGCAGTATTTT. Translating it yields CASNLAGGHDTQYF.

This clonotype was detected ten times or more. This sequence joins TRBV5-1 and TRBJ1-3; D possibly corresponds to TRBD1 (5 bases). Germline-derived CDR1 and CDR2 are SGHRS and YFSETQ. V gave up 0 bases and J gave up 4 bases, with 14 bases separating them. The length of the CDR3 is 16 residues. CDR3 DNA sequence: TGCGCCAGCAGCTTGGACCCAGGGTATACCGGAAACACCATATATTTT. This sequence encodes CASSLDPGYTGNTIYF. The full variable domain, with the rest looked up from reference TRBV5-1 and TRBJ1-3, is KAGVTQTPRYLIKTRGQQVTLSCSPISGHRSVSWYQQTPGQGLQFLFEYFSETQRNKGNFPGRFSGRQFSNSRSEMNVSTLELGDSALYLCASSLDPGYTGNTIYFGEGSWLTVV.

J is TRBJ2-2 and V is TRBV5-1, with 13 positions matching TRBD2. After removal of 4 bases from V and 6 bases from J, the junction contained 15 bases not matched to a gene. Germline CDR1 SGHRS, CDR2 YFSETQ. The length of the CDR3 is 19 residues. The CDR3 here is CASSLGLAGTSSLPGELFF. CDR3 coding DNA: TGCGCCAGCAGCCTGGGACTAGCGGGGACTTCATCCCTGCCCGGGGAGCTGTTTTTT.

This clonotype was recorded a few times. The V gene is TRBV5-1, the J gene TRBJ2-2; D is uncertain. The CDR3 is 13 residues long. Germline CDR1 SGHRS, CDR2 YFSETQ. V was shortened by 6 bases and J by 7 bases, with 13 bases between the two germline ends. In DNA, the CDR3 is TGCGCCAGCATGGGTTCCAATTTCGGGGAGCTGTTTTTT. This sequence encodes CASMGSNFGELFF.

The rearrangement uses TRBV10-3 and TRBJ2-7; D is tentatively TRBD1 or TRBD2 (5 bases each). Trimming pared 6 bases from V and 5 bases from J, leaving 14 bases between. Per the germline V gene, CDR1 is ENHRY and CDR2 is SYGVKD. The length of the CDR3 is 13 residues. The CDR3 is CAISGLDNNEQYF. In DNA, the CDR3 is TGTGCCATCAGCGGACTGGACAACAACGAGCAGTACTTC.

This clonotype was seen many times. This rearrangement joins TRBV10-3 to TRBJ1-2; D perhaps matches TRBD1 (5 bases). CDR1 is ENHRY and CDR2 is SYGVKD in the germline V gene. The CDR3 runs to 12 residues. Between the trimmed V and J ends, which lost 8 bases and 8 bases, there was a span of 15 bases. The CDR3 DNA follows: TGTGCCATCCGCGTTGGGGGAAGCGGCTACACCTTC. Its translation: CAIRVGGSGYTF.

This clonotype was seen only a few times. The rearrangement uses TRBV10-3 and TRBJ1-5; 8 bases line up with TRBD1. The CDR3 has 13 residues. The germline CDR1 and CDR2 sequences are ENHRY and SYGVKD. Trimming removed 7 bases from V and 5 bases from J; junction bases left unmatched: 4. CDR3 DNA sequence: TGTGCCATCAACAACAGGGGGGATCAGCCCCAGCATTTT. The encoded protein is CAINNRGDQPQHF.

In its sample, this clonotype was seen a few times. J is TRBJ2-7 and V is TRBV11-1; 7 nucleotides match TRBD2. Per germline, CDR1 SGHAT and CDR2 FQDESV (reference sequence). The J segment lost 8 bases and the V segment lost 6 bases, leaving 10 bases of the junction unmatched. This CDR3 spans 13 amino acids. CDR3 coding DNA: TGTGCCAGCAGGTCCCCGGGAGGCAAGAAGCAGTACTTC. Translated, it gives CASRSPGGKKQYF.

The CDR3 DNA reads TGTGCCAGCAGCTTAGCTGTCGCGCTAGAGAACACCGGGGAGCTGTTTTTT. This codes for CASSLAVALENTGELFF. This rearrangement joins TRBV7-2 to TRBJ2-2; D unclear. Germline V lookup: CDR1 SGHTA, CDR2 FQGNSA. With 0 bases removed from V and 1 base from J, the gap between germline ends came to 12 bases. This CDR3 region has 17 residues.

This clonotype showed up many times. The rearrangement uses TRBV10-3 and TRBJ2-1; 10 nucleotides align to TRBD2. The CDR3 runs 16 residues. V gave up 3 bases and J gave up 10 bases; unmatched junction bases: 12. Germline loops: CDR1 ENHRY, CDR2 SYGVKD. CDR3 DNA: TGTGCCATCAGTGAACTCGAGCGGGGGGGCCGACGGGAGCAGTTCTTC. Translated, it gives CAISELERGGRREQFF.

This clonotype was counted a few times. V usage is TRBV20-1 and J usage is TRBJ2-1; 8 bases are a match to TRBD2. With V trimmed by 1 base and J by 7 bases, 0 bases remained unmatched. CDR1 and CDR2 (germline): DFQATT, SNEGSKA (reference sequence). The CDR3 covers 12 residues. CDR3 amino acids: CSARAGGNEQFF. The DNA for the CDR3 is TGCAGTGCTAGAGCGGGGGGGAATGAGCAGTTCTTC.

The chain recombines TRBV12-5 with TRBJ1-2; a weak D match, TRBD1 (6 bases). The CDR3 runs to 15 residues. Looked up from germline, CDR1 is LGHNT and CDR2 is FRNRAP. Trimming took off 7 bases at V and 3 bases at J, with 18 bases between the two ends. CDR3 residues: CASASAGGRHYGYTF. As DNA, the CDR3 is TGTGCTAGTGCCTCTGCCGGGGGGCGCCACTATGGCTACACCTTC.